Listed below are T cell receptor beta chains from one sample, sequenced in a study of persistence of HIV-infected CD4 T cells. This table comes from immunoSEQ multiplex PCR, and its TCRdb copy is limited to in-frame clones, with some not included. The table shows 30,000 to 45,000 clones, with 75% to 85% occurring only once. No cognate antigen is known for these TCRs. Sample: cultured CD4+ T cells from PBMCs, taken from a patient who received antiretroviral therapy. These receptors came from an adult with HIV. The donor label of this sample is uncertain. Each CDR3 is given with its conserved first and last residue. A D gene is named only where the DNA matches it firmly. The size of a clone is reported for some rows only, either as once, few or many, or as a class for expanded clones.

CDR3 protein,CDR3 DNA,CDR3 length,clone size,J gene,V gene,D gene
CASSLRRQMNTEAFF,TGTGCCAGCAGCTTGAGAAGACAGATGAACACTGAAGCTTTCTTT,15,.,TRBJ1-1,TRBV5-4,.
CAWSVAQVINEQYF,TGTGCCTGGAGTGTGGCACAGGTCATCAACGAGCAGTACTTC,14,.,TRBJ2-7,TRBV30,.
CASSHPRGTQYF,TGTGCCAGCAGTCATCCTAGAGGGACCCAGTACTTC,12,.,TRBJ2-5,TRBV12-3/TRBV12-4,.
CASSIRGRRDSPLHF,TGTGCCAGCAGTATAAGAGGACGGCGAGATTCACCCCTCCACTTT,15,once,TRBJ1-6,TRBV7-9,.
CASSGGGLYNEQFF,TGTGCCAGCAGCGGAGGGGGCCTCTACAATGAGCAGTTCTTC,14,.,TRBJ2-1,TRBV7-6,.
CAIRGLNYGYTF,TGTGCCATCAGGGGCCTTAACTATGGCTACACCTTC,12,.,TRBJ1-2,TRBV10-3,.
CASSPTSGLIKNIQYF,TGTGCCAGCAGTCCAACTAGCGGACTTATCAAAAACATTCAGTACTTC,16,.,TRBJ2-4,TRBV2,TRBD2
CASSLTDYNEQFF,TGTGCCAGCAGCTTGACGGACTACAATGAGCAGTTCTTC,13,once,TRBJ2-1,TRBV5-5,.
CATSGGPGRQGGEKLFF,TGTGCCACCAGCGGAGGACCAGGGAGACAGGGGGGTGAAAAACTGTTTTTT,17,.,TRBJ1-4,TRBV15,TRBD1
CASHLAGSYEQYF,TGTGCCAGCCATTTGGCAGGGTCCTACGAGCAGTACTTC,13,.,TRBJ2-7,TRBV6-5,.
CASSATSYTGELFF,TGTGCCAGTAGTGCGACTAGCTACACCGGGGAGCTGTTTTTT,14,.,TRBJ2-2,TRBV19,TRBD2
CASSTGLGEKLFF,TGTGCCAGCAGTACAGGGCTGGGGGAAAAACTGTTTTTT,13,.,TRBJ1-4,TRBV2,.
CASSQDRGTGQFF,TGTGCCAGCAGCCAAGATCGGGGGACTGGGCAGTTCTTC,13,.,TRBJ2-1,TRBV3-1/TRBV3-2,.
CASSSGTGEPTEAFF,TGCGCCAGCAGCTCCGGGACAGGGGAGCCCACTGAAGCTTTCTTT,15,.,TRBJ1-1,TRBV5-1,TRBD1
CASRRTGDLNEQFF,TGCGCCAGCAGAAGGACAGGGGACCTCAATGAGCAGTTCTTC,14,.,TRBJ2-1,TRBV10-2,TRBD1
CASSYLSTGGPTEAFF,TGTGCCAGCAGCTACCTATCGACAGGGGGCCCCACTGAAGCTTTCTTT,16,.,TRBJ1-1,TRBV2,TRBD1
CASSWSQGSYGYTF,TGTGCCAGCAGCTGGTCACAGGGTAGCTATGGCTACACCTTC,14,.,TRBJ1-2,TRBV7-9,.
CAISESAQGGGLSTDTQYF,TGTGCCATCAGTGAGTCGGCCCAGGGAGGGGGCCTTAGCACAGATACGCAGTATTTT,19,.,TRBJ2-3,TRBV10-3,.
CASSVGREGEQYF,TGTGCCAGCAGCGTAGGCAGGGAGGGCGAGCAGTACTTC,13,once,TRBJ2-7,TRBV9,TRBD2
CASSVAYEGEQYF,TGTGCCAGCAGCGTAGCCTACGAAGGGGAGCAGTACTTC,13,.,TRBJ2-7,TRBV9,.
CASSRSPGRENTEAFF,TGTGCCAGCTCTCGAAGTCCGGGACGGGAGAACACTGAAGCTTTCTTT,16,.,TRBJ1-1,TRBV18,.
CASSMRQGINSPLHF,TGTGCCAGCAGCATGCGACAGGGGATCAATTCACCCCTCCACTTT,15,.,TRBJ1-6,TRBV5-8,TRBD1
CASSGPGGPETQYF,TGCGCCAGCAGTGGCCCCGGGGGTCCGGAGACCCAGTACTTC,14,.,TRBJ2-5,TRBV10-1,.
CASSLDGRGDADTQYF,TGCGCCAGCAGCTTGGATGGGCGGGGAGACGCAGATACGCAGTATTTT,16,.,TRBJ2-3,TRBV5-1,.
CASSVGARGAGTDTQYF,TGTGCCAGCAGCGTAGGTGCCCGGGGGGCTGGCACAGATACGCAGTATTTT,17,.,TRBJ2-3,TRBV9,.
CASSMTGDTQYF,TGCGCCAGCAGCATGACTGGAGATACGCAGTATTTT,12,.,TRBJ2-3,TRBV5-1,.
CASSADGVYEQYF,TGTGCCAGTAGTGCCGACGGCGTCTACGAGCAGTACTTC,13,.,TRBJ2-7,TRBV19,.
CASSLGIWRSTEAFF,TGTGCCAGCAGTTTGGGGATTTGGCGAAGCACTGAAGCTTTCTTT,15,.,TRBJ1-1,TRBV27,.